This T cell receptor (beta chain) was sequenced during a study of T-cell memory formation after mild COVID-19. Looking at the study overall: The two donors had largely donor-specific TCR clusters. Study observations and caveats: Second-wave clones that peaked on day 37 lacked confirmed SARS-CoV-2 specificity.

The sample holds a few counts of this clonotype. Its antigen is currently unknown. MiXCR, applied by TCRdb to the 5' RACE reads, yields one record per CDR3 protein. Seen here are 450,000 or so distinct CDR3 sequences, 20% to 25% observed once, and the top ten hold under 15%. Sample: PBMCs or a T cell subset sorted from them (not recorded which). The source is an adult woman who had mild COVID-19 (a few samples of this study predate the infection). Cell type and time point are not known.

CDR3 amino acids: CASSRTADTQYF. CDR3 nucleotides: TGTGCCAGCTCAAGAACGGCGGATACGCAGTATTTT. The J gene is TRBJ2-3, the V gene TRBV18; no reliable D call. V lost 5 bases and J lost 6, with 9 bases in between. Germline values: CDR1 KGHSH, CDR2 LQKENI. This CDR3 has 12 amino acids.